These 9 T cell receptor beta chains share one sample of origin, sequenced in a study of T-cell reconstitution after alpha-beta-depleted transplantation in children. Using unique molecular identifiers, the investigators prepared the TCRbeta library. In TCRdb, the PCR reads were re-called with MiXCR into one record per CDR3 protein. The table has around 130,000 distinct CDR3 sequences, roughly 9.7% seen once. The sequencing here drew on PBMCs, mostly from graft donor cells, taken 180 days after TCRalphabeta/CD19-depleted stem cell transplant. Receptors were obtained from a girl less than two years old who had a stem cell transplant for combined immunodeficiency, so the T cells may come from the graft donor.

This clonotype showed up just a few times. The chain is built from TRBV20-1 and TRBJ1-5; no definite D call. Germline V lookup: CDR1 DFQATT, CDR2 SNEGSKA (reference sequence). Between the trimmed V and J ends, which lost 1 base and 7 bases, there was a span of 11 bases. The CDR3 contains 13 residues. The CDR3: CSARGDNNQPQHF. CDR3 nucleotides: TGCAGTGCTAGAGGAGACAACAACCAGCCCCAGCATTTT.

The V gene is TRBV11-1, the J gene TRBJ2-3; possibly TRBD2 for D (6 bases). The CDR3 is made up of 18 amino acids. Looked up from germline, CDR1 is SGHAT and CDR2 is FQDESV (reference sequence). Trimming took off 2 bases at V and 2 bases at J, with 20 bases between the two ends. CDR3 sequence reads: CASSLSGSARRATDTQYF. In DNA, the CDR3 is TGTGCCAGCAGCTTATCGGGCTCGGCCCGGAGGGCCACAGATACGCAGTATTTT.

This clonotype was detected a few times. J is TRBJ2-1 and V is TRBV20-1, with TRBD2 identical over 8 bases. Germline V gives CDR1 DFQATT, CDR2 SNEGSKA (reference sequence). The CDR3 has 22 amino acids. Trimming at V came to 0 bases and at J to 0 bases, leaving 22 bases not matched to a gene. The chain's CDR3 is CSARDRLKVTSGHWSSYNEQFF. In DNA, the CDR3 is TGCAGTGCTAGAGATCGCCTTAAAGTTACTAGCGGCCACTGGAGCTCCTACAATGAGCAGTTCTTC.

J is TRBJ2-7 and V is TRBV12-3 or TRBV12-4, with 10 bases that match TRBD2. CDR3 size: 13 residues. J gave up 6 bases and V 4 bases, and 3 bases lay outside the gene matches. CDR3 in amino acids: CASSSGLATEQYF. The CDR3 DNA is TGTGCCAGCAGTTCGGGACTAGCGACCGAGCAGTACTTC.

This clonotype appeared a few times. J is TRBJ2-7 and V is TRBV12-3 or TRBV12-4; 10 nucleotides match TRBD1. The length of the CDR3 is 13 residues. V shed 5 bases and J 5 bases; nucleotides not matched to a gene: 3. This chain's CDR3 is CASSDRGRNEQYF. The DNA for the CDR3 is TGTGCCAGCAGTGACAGGGGGCGCAACGAGCAGTACTTC.

There are a few counts of this clonotype. The CDR3 DNA follows: TGTGCCAGCAGCTTAGGGGTACTAGCGGGAGGGCCAGAATACGAGCAGTACTTC. Its protein is CASSLGVLAGGPEYEQYF. The rearrangement joins TRBV7-8 to TRBJ2-7, with 13 positions matching TRBD2. The V gene end was trimmed by 1 base and the J gene end by 4 bases; junction bases not matched to a gene: 10. There are 18 residues in the CDR3. Per the germline V gene, CDR1 is SGHVS and CDR2 is FQNEAQ. Filled out from reference TRBV7-8 and TRBJ2-7, the complete variable domain reads GAGVSQSPRYKVAKRGQDVALRCDPISGHVSLFWYQQALGQGPEFLTYFQNEAQLDKSGLPSDRFFAERPEGSVSTLKIQRTQQEDSAVYLCASSLGVLAGGPEYEQYFGPGTRLTVT.

The chain recombines TRBV29-1 with TRBJ2-7; D not certain. The CDR3 totals 14 residues. CDR1 SQVTM and CDR2 ANQGSEA come from the germline V gene. Trimming shortened V by 6 bases and J by 7 bases, and 22 bases separated the two germline ends. The CDR3 here is CSVAVGSSMEEQYF. The CDR3, as DNA: TGCAGCGTCGCTGTCGGAAGTAGCATGGAAGAGCAGTACTTC.

The chain is built from TRBV30 and TRBJ1-2; D is unclear. This CDR3 comprises 12 residues. CDR1 is GTSNPN, CDR2 SVGIG, per germline (reference sequence). V lost 2 bases, J lost 4 bases, and 8 bases lay in between. CDR3 nucleotides: TGTGCCTGGAGTCCGACGGTCTATGGCTACACCTTC. Its protein is CAWSPTVYGYTF.

About this clonotype itself: A much more abundant neighbour one base away suggests this may be a read error. V is TRBV29-1 and J is TRBJ2-2; 11 bases fit TRBD1. Germline CDR1 SQVTM, CDR2 ANQGSEA. V was pared by 8 bases and J by 9 bases, with 11 bases of the junction left unmatched. The CDR3 has 14 amino acids. CDR3 DNA sequence: TGCAGCTCCAGGACAGGGGGCGATACCTGGGAGCTGTTTTTT. This encodes CSSRTGGDTWELFF.